The 4 T cell receptor beta chains below were found in one sample sequenced in a study of regulatory T cells in long-lasting Graves disease (dated by TCRdb to the early 2020s). Libraries came from multiplex PCR. Sequencing took place on an Illumina HiSeq 4000. iRepertoire HTBI primers and Arm-PCR amplification of CDR3 regions were used to construct TCR beta libraries. In TCRdb, the public reads were trimmed at Q25 with fastp and aligned with MiXCR, with productive beta chains retained. Rows are combined by CDR3 protein, so each entry shows the most common genes and DNA. For this sample there are about 220,000 distinct CDR3 sequences; roughly 18% appear just once. The ten largest account for around 11% of the sample. Reading the label with the study, this specimen's time point is: newly diagnosed GD, antithyroid drugs for less than 3 months. For both TCR sequencing and RNA sequencing, RNA was extracted from PBMCs in TRIzol.

This sample was shared with a second study, whose subject was T cells in Graves' hyperthyroidism and ophthalmopathy.

Here the sequenced sample was peripheral blood mononuclear cells (PBMCs), taken at new diagnosis, from a patient treated with antithyroid drugs. The source is a woman in her twenties or thirties with Graves disease. Donor details come from another sample of the same person, matched by shared clones.

This clonotype showed up many times. This rearrangement joins TRBV12-5 to TRBJ2-5; D is undetermined. The V and J ends lost 7 bases and 3 bases respectively, with 12 bases between them. Germline-derived CDR1 and CDR2 are LGHNT and FRNRAP. CDR3 size: 13 residues. CDR3 residues: CASASTLKETQYF. The CDR3 DNA reads as TGTGCTAGTGCTTCTACCTTAAAAGAGACCCAGTACTTC.

The chain combines TRBV11-2 with TRBJ1-6, with 7 bases that match TRBD1. The germline gives CDR1 SGHAT, CDR2 FQNNGV. This CDR3 contains 18 residues. The trim removed 0 bases at V and 5 bases at J, leaving 10 bases unmatched. CDR3 sequence reads: CASSLDQHSGQNNSPLHF. The CDR3 DNA reads TGTGCCAGCAGCTTAGATCAACACTCGGGACAGAATAATTCACCCCTCCACTTT. The whole variable domain, remainder taken from reference TRBV11-2 and TRBJ1-6, is EAGVAQSPRYKIIEKRQSVAFWCNPISGHATLYWYQQILGQGPKLLIQFQNNGVVDDSQLPKDRFSAERLKGVDSTLKIQPAKLEDSAVYLCASSLDQHSGQNNSPLHFGNGTRLTVT.

With respect to this clonotype: Just one base apart from a much larger clone, this may be a read error. J is TRBJ1-2 and V is TRBV6-1, with 9 bases identical to TRBD1. The germline gives CDR1 MNHNS, CDR2 SASEGT. Trimming at V came to 3 bases and at J to 7 bases, leaving 3 bases not matched to a gene. The CDR3 is 13 amino acids. CDR3: CASSETGGAGYTF. CDR3 bases: TGTGCCAGCAGTGAGACAGGGGGTGCTGGCTACACCTTC.

This clonotype showed up many times. The gene calls are TRBV20-1 and TRBJ2-1; possibly TRBD2 for D (6 bases). This CDR3 contains 16 residues. Germline values: CDR1 DFQATT, CDR2 SNEGSKA (reference sequence). The V end was cut by 6 bases, the J end by 4 bases, with 22 bases between. CDR3 DNA sequence: TGCAGTGCCCCCGACGTAGCGGTCCCCCTTTACAATGAGCAGTTCTTC. This sequence encodes CSAPDVAVPLYNEQFF.